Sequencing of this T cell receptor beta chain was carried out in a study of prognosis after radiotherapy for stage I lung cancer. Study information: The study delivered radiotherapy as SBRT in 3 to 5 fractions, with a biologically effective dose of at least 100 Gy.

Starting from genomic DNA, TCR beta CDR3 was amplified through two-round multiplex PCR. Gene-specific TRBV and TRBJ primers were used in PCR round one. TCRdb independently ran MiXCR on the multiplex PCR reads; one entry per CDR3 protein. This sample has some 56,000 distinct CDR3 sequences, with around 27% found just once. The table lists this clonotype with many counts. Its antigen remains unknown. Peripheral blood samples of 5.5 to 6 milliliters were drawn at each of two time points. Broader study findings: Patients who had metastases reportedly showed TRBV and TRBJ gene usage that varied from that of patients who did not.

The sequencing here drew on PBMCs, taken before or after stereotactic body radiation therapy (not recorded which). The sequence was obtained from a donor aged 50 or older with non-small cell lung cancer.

DNA for the CDR3: TGTGCCAGCAGCTTTCAGGTGACCTCCTACGAGCAGTACTTC. Its protein product is CASSFQVTSYEQYF. The V and J genes are TRBV11-2 and TRBJ2-7; D unresolved. The CDR3 sequence is 14 residues long. Germline V lookup: CDR1 SGHAT, CDR2 FQNNGV. V lost 3 bases, J lost 0 bases, and 9 bases lay in between.